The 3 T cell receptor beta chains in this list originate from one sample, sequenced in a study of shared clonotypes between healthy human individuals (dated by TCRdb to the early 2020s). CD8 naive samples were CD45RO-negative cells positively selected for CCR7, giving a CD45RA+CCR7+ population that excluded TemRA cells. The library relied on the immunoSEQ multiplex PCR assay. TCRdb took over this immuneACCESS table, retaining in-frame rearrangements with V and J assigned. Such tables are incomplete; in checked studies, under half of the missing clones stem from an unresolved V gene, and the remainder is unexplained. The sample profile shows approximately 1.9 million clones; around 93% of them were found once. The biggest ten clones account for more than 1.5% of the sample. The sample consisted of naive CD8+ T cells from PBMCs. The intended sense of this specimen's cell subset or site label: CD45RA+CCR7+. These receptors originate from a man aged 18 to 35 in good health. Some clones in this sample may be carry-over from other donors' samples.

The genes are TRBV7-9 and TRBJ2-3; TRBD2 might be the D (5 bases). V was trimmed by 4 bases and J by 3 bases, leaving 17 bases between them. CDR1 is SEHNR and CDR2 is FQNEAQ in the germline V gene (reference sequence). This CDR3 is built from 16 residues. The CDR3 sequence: CASSSRRKGTTDTQYF. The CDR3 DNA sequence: TGTGCCAGCAGCTCCAGGAGGAAGGGCACGACAGATACGCAGTATTTT.

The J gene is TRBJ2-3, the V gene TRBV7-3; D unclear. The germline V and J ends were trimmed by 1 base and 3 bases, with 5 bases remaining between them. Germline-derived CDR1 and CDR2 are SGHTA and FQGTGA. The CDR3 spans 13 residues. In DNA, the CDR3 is TGTGCCAGCAGCTTAATTGTGACAGATACGCAGTATTTT. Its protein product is CASSLIVTDTQYF.

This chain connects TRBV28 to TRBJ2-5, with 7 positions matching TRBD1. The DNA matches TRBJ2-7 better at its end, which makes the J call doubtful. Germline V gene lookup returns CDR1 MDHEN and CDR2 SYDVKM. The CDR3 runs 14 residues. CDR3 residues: CASRTGTASYEQYF. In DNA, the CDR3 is TGTGCCAGCAGGACCGGGACAGCCTCCTACGAGCAGTACTTC.